These T cell receptor beta chains were read from a single sample in a study of cytomegalovirus exposure and HLA in healthy donors. TCRdb's table, derived via immunoSEQ multiplex PCR, lists solely in-frame clones and lacks some. The table has some 130,000 clones, 70% to 85% seen once. Sequenced material: PBMCs. The receptors derive from a female donor in good health and CMV-seronegative. Each CDR3 is given with its conserved first and last residue. The order of the fields is clone size, D gene, V gene, J gene, CDR3 DNA, CDR3 protein. D genes are given only for firm matches. Clone size is given for some rows only: seen once, a few or many times, or a class if the clone is expanded.

-	TRBD2	TRBV29-1	TRBJ2-1	TGCAGCGTTGGCGATAGCGGGAATAGGCAGTTCTTC	CSVGDSGNRQFF
-	TRBD1	TRBV29-1	TRBJ1-4	TGCAGCGTGGCCCCTCCGGGACAGGGATATGAAAAACTGTTTTTT	CSVAPPGQGYEKLFF
-	-	TRBV6-5	TRBJ2-1	TGTGCCAGCAGTTACGTAGGGGACAATGAGCAGTTCTTC	CASSYVGDNEQFF
-	TRBD1	TRBV9	TRBJ2-3	TGTGCCAGCAGCGCGACCGGGACAGGGAAAGATACGCAGTATTTT	CASSATGTGKDTQYF
-	TRBD2	TRBV9	TRBJ2-7	TGTGCCAGCAGCGTTGGGACTAGCGGGAGTTTAGAGCAGTACTTC	CASSVGTSGSLEQYF
-	TRBD1	TRBV30	TRBJ1-1	TGTGCCTGGAGTGTACAGGGGCACACTGAAGCTTTCTTT	CAWSVQGHTEAFF
-	TRBD1	TRBV19	TRBJ1-3	TGTGCCAGTAGTCCTTCCGGGACAGGGAAGTCCGGCACCATATATTTT	CASSPSGTGKSGTIYF
-	TRBD2	TRBV9	TRBJ2-1	TGTGCCAGCAGCGTTGGAGCGGGAGGTACCTACAATGAGCAGTTCTTC	CASSVGAGGTYNEQFF
-	-	TRBV15	TRBJ2-3	TGTGCCACCAGCAGTACAGGGTACACAGATACGCAGTATTTT	CATSSTGYTDTQYF
-	-	TRBV10-3	TRBJ1-3	TGTGCCAACAGGGTATTGGGGAGCTCTGGAAACACCATATATTTT	CANRVLGSSGNTIYF
few	-	TRBV21-1	TRBJ2-7	TGTGCCAGCAGCAAAGCGCTCAGGAACCACGGCCCCCAGCAGTACTTC	CASSKALRNHGPQQYF
-	TRBD1	TRBV6-6	TRBJ2-7	TGTGCCAGCAGTAGGGGACAGGAGCAGTACTTC	CASSRGQEQYF
few	TRBD2	TRBV5-1	TRBJ2-2	TGCGCCAGCAGCTCCGGGACTAGCGGACACGGGGAGCTGTTTTTT	CASSSGTSGHGELFF
-	-	TRBV18	TRBJ2-5	TGTGCCAGCTCATCCCGGGACCAAGAGACCCAGTACTTC	CASSSRDQETQYF
-	-	TRBV9	TRBJ2-1	TGTGCCAGCAGCGTAGCCGCGGGGAAACTGTACAATGAGCAGTTCTTC	CASSVAAGKLYNEQFF
few	-	TRBV2	TRBJ1-1	TGTGCCAGCAGTGAGTGGCAGGCCTCCACTGAAGCTTTCTTT	CASSEWQASTEAFF
few	TRBD1	TRBV7-9	TRBJ1-2	TGTGCCAGCAGCTCACTAACAGGGGACCCAGAGCACACCTTC	CASSSLTGDPEHTF
-	TRBD1	TRBV6-1	TRBJ1-1	TGTGCCAGCAGTGTCGGGACAGGGAACACTGAAGCTTTCTTT	CASSVGTGNTEAFF
-	TRBD1	TRBV27	TRBJ1-1	TGTGCCAGCAGTCCTCCGGGGACAGCTAAAGGGACTGAAGCTTTCTTT	CASSPPGTAKGTEAFF
few	TRBD1	TRBV4-2	TRBJ2-1	TGTGCCAGCAGCCTTCCGGGACAGGGGGCGCATGAGCAGTTCTTC	CASSLPGQGAHEQFF
-	TRBD1	TRBV5-1	TRBJ1-2	TGCGCCAGCAGCGTGGGGACAGGCCCTAACTATGGCTACACCTTC	CASSVGTGPNYGYTF
-	TRBD2	TRBV6-1	TRBJ2-3	TGTGCCAGCAGTGAAGTAGCCGGCGGGAGGGGGACAGATACGCAGTATTTT	CASSEVAGGRGTDTQYF
-	TRBD2	TRBV4-1	TRBJ2-3	TGCGCCAGCAGCCAGGGTACGGGAGGCGCAGATACGCAGTATTTT	CASSQGTGGADTQYF
once	-	TRBV5-4	TRBJ1-1	TGTGCCAGCAGCTTGCGGGTAGCACCTAACACTGAAGCTTTCTTT	CASSLRVAPNTEAFF
-	TRBD2	TRBV19	TRBJ2-2	TGTGCCAGTAGTCCTCAACTAGCGGGAGGGTCCGGGGAGCTGTTTTTT	CASSPQLAGGSGELFF
-	-	TRBV28	TRBJ1-1	TGTGCCAGCAGTAACACAGGGTTTGAAGCTTTCTTT	CASSNTGFEAFF
-	-	TRBV27	TRBJ1-5	TGTGCCAGCAGTTTACACAGGGTGGAACAGCCCCAGCATTTT	CASSLHRVEQPQHF
-	TRBD1	TRBV6-6	TRBJ2-7	TGTGCCAGCAGTGCCGGGACAGCACGCTCCTACGAGCAGTACTTC	CASSAGTARSYEQYF
-	TRBD2	TRBV9	TRBJ2-5	TGTGCCAGCAGCGTAGGGACTAGCGGGACCTCTAGGGAGCAGTACTTC	CASSVGTSGTSREQYF
-	-	TRBV4-2	TRBJ1-3	TGTGCCAGCAGCCAAGAGCCGGGGAGCAGCGGGACCATATATTTT	CASSQEPGSSGTIYF
-	TRBD1	TRBV29-1	TRBJ1-1	TGCAGCGTCCGACAGGGGTGGTACATTGAAGCTTTCTTT	CSVRQGWYIEAFF
-	-	TRBV7-9	TRBJ1-2	TGTGCCAGCAGCTTAGCGGCGTCGGAGGGATATGGCTACACCTTC	CASSLAASEGYGYTF
-	-	TRBV28	TRBJ1-6	TGTGCCAGCAGTTCCCCGGGGTACACGAGTCGCTTT	CASSSPGYTSRF
few	TRBD2	TRBV6-4	TRBJ2-3	TGTGCCAGCAGTGACTCGATAGCGGGATCGCCGGGAGATACGCAGTATTTT	CASSDSIAGSPGDTQYF
-	-	TRBV7-9	TRBJ1-1	TGTGCCAGCAGGCCCGGCGGTGGGAACACTGAAGCTTTCTTT	CASRPGGGNTEAFF
few	-	TRBV7-9	TRBJ2-5	TGTGCCAGCAGCTTTTCCCGGCTACGGGGACAAGAGACCCAGTACTTC	CASSFSRLRGQETQYF
-	-	TRBV6-1	TRBJ2-5	TGTGCCAGCAGCCGGGACTTCCAAGAGACCCAGTACTTC	CASSRDFQETQYF
-	-	TRBV29-1	TRBJ2-2	TGCAGCGTTGGATCGGGAGCTCCGAACACCGGGGAGCTGTTTTTT	CSVGSGAPNTGELFF
-	TRBD1	TRBV5-1	TRBJ1-1	TGCGCCAGCAGCTTGGGGACAGGGAGCATGAACACTGAAGCTTTCTTT	CASSLGTGSMNTEAFF
-	TRBD1	TRBV5-1	TRBJ1-2	TGCGCCAGCAGCGAAGAGGGACAGGGGGTTGGTGGCTACACCTTC	CASSEEGQGVGGYTF
-	-	TRBV28	TRBJ1-1	TGTGCCAGCAGTCCTCGAAAGCTTGAAGCTTTCTTT	CASSPRKLEAFF
-	TRBD1	TRBV5-5	TRBJ1-2	TGTGCCAGCAGCCCACGCCAGGGGGAGGGCTACACCTTC	CASSPRQGEGYTF
-	-	TRBV21-1	TRBJ1-1	TGTGCCAGCAGCAAAGTAGCAGGGTTCAGTGAAGCTTTCTTT	CASSKVAGFSEAFF
-	TRBD2	TRBV4-3	TRBJ2-1	TGCGCCAGCAGCCAAGAGCCCGGGGCTAGCGGGAGGAATGAGCAGTTCTTC	CASSQEPGASGRNEQFF
-	TRBD2	TRBV7-8	TRBJ2-1	TGTGCCAGCAGCTTAGGGGGGGGCTCCTACAATGAGCAGTTCTTC	CASSLGGGSYNEQFF
-	-	TRBV2	TRBJ2-1	TGTGCCAGCAGTGAGGAGGTCCGCGAGGATGAGCAGTTCTTC	CASSEEVREDEQFF
-	-	TRBV18	TRBJ1-2	TGTGCCAGCTCGGAGTACAGGGAGACTACCACTAACTATGGCTACACCTTC	CASSEYRETTTNYGYTF
-	-	TRBV21-1	TRBJ2-5	TGTGCCAGCAGCAAAGTGAGGAGGTCCTCCTACCAAGAGACCCAGTACTTC	CASSKVRRSSYQETQYF
-	-	TRBV2	TRBJ2-7	TGTGCCAGCAGTGAAGGGTGGGTAGCGAAGAGCTCCTACGAGCAGTACTTC	CASSEGWVAKSSYEQYF
-	TRBD1	TRBV30	TRBJ1-4	TGTGCCTGGTCTGCTAGACAGGGGTACGAAAAACTGTTTTTT	CAWSARQGYEKLFF
once	-	TRBV6-5	TRBJ2-1	TGTGCCAGCAGTTACCCTAGACAGGCATATGAGCAGTTCTTC	CASSYPRQAYEQFF
-	TRBD2	TRBV28	TRBJ2-7	TGTGCCACCTTTTCCTCCGGGACTAGCGAAAAGCAGTACTTC	CATFSSGTSEKQYF
-	-	TRBV9	TRBJ1-1	TGTGCCAGCAGCCAGGCCTCTACGATGAACACTGAAGCTTTCTTT	CASSQASTMNTEAFF